This passage covers 31 T cell receptor beta chains from one sample sequenced in a study of CD8+CD57+ T cells in acquired aplastic anemia. Profiling of TCR beta VDJ combinations and CDR3 sequences used genomic DNA as template. TCRdb fed the reads into MiXCR, producing one record per CDR3 protein. The profile shows 120,000 or so distinct CDR3 sequences, around 46% of them singletons. The sequenced material came from sorted CD4+, CD8+, or CD8+CD57+ T cells (not recorded which) from PBMCs. The source of these receptors is a human donor in good health, serving as a control.

This clonotype was found many times. This chain links TRBV6-2 or TRBV6-3 with TRBJ2-1; 8 positions match TRBD1. CDR1 is MNHEY and CDR2 is SVGEGT in the germline V gene. This CDR3 spans 17 amino acids. V shed 2 bases, J shed 6 bases, and the junction held 12 bases outside the gene matches. The CDR3 region has the DNA TGTGCCAGCAGTTACACCGGACAGGGCCTTATGGCCAATGAGCAGTTCTTC. Amino acid sequence: CASSYTGQGLMANEQFF.

Notes on this clonotype: At one end the junction does not follow the germline gene, possibly because of a read error. V and J are TRBV9 and TRBJ2-6; 9 nucleotides match TRBD1. The CDR3 runs to 17 residues. Germline-derived CDR1 and CDR2 are SGDLS and YYNGEE. The CDR3 DNA reads TGTGCCAGCAGCTTGGGGACAGGGTTTACTGGGGCCGACGTCCTGACTTTC. As protein: CASSLGTGFTGADVLTF. Full variable domain (outside the CDR3, taken from reference TRBV9 and TRBJ2-6): DSGVTQTPKHLITATGQRVTLRCSPRSGDLSVYWYQQSLDQGLQFLIQYYNGEERAKGNILERFSAQQFPDLHSELNLSSLELGDSALYFCASSLGTGFTGADVLTFGAGSRLTVL.

This clonotype has a count of ten or more. V gene TRBV20-1 combines with J gene TRBJ1-2; 7 bases agree with TRBD1. The CDR3 has 14 residues. The V and J ends lost 5 bases and 2 bases, in that order; junction bases with no gene match: 8. CDR1 DFQATT and CDR2 SNEGSKA come from the germline V gene (reference sequence). This CDR3 reads CSASVGTVNYGYTF. For the CDR3, the DNA is TGCAGTGCTTCCGTTGGGACAGTCAACTATGGCTACACCTTC.

The J gene is TRBJ1-1, the V gene TRBV6-2 or TRBV6-3; the D gene is possibly TRBD1 (6 bases). Germline V gene data show CDR1 as MNHEY and CDR2 as SVGEGT. Between the trimmed V and J ends, which lost 0 bases and 1 base, there was a span of 12 bases. There are 16 residues in the CDR3. The CDR3 bases are TGTGCCAGCAGTTACTCGGTAGGACAGAAGAACACTGAAGCTTTCTTT. Translation: CASSYSVGQKNTEAFF.

At least ten counts were recorded for this clonotype. The V gene is TRBV7-3, the J gene TRBJ1-6; D unresolved. This CDR3 comprises 14 residues. Germline assignment: CDR1 SGHTA and CDR2 FQGTGA. V gave up 6 bases and J gave up 9 bases, with 15 bases separating them. This CDR3 is CASSIDPGISPLHF. The CDR3 nucleotides read TGTGCCAGCAGTATTGATCCCGGTATTTCACCCCTCCACTTT.

This clonotype appeared once. The chain links TRBV12-3 or TRBV12-4 to TRBJ2-7; TRBD2 agrees at 10 bases. The CDR3 loop spans 15 amino acids. V shed 6 bases and J 8 bases; nucleotides not matched to a gene: 13. The CDR3 spells CASSRSGGSRDKQYF. CDR3 nucleotide sequence: TGTGCCAGCAGCCGTAGCGGGGGGTCAAGGGACAAGCAGTACTTC.

The chain recombines TRBV15 with TRBJ2-3; TRBD1 matches at 9 bases. The CDR3 consists of 16 residues. Germline values: CDR1 LNHNV, CDR2 YYDKDF (reference sequence). V lost 4 bases to trimming and J lost 4 bases; unmatched junction nucleotides: 9. CDR3 bases: TGTGCCACCAGCACCCCCGGGACAGGGTTCTCAGATACGCAGTATTTT. It encodes CATSTPGTGFSDTQYF. The variable domain in full, completed from reference TRBV15 and TRBJ2-3, reads DAMVIQNPRYQVTQFGKPVTLSCSQTLNHNVMYWYQQKSSQAPKLLFHYYDKDFNNEADTPDNFQSRRPNTSFCFLDIRSPGLGDTAMYLCATSTPGTGFSDTQYFGPGTRLTVL.

Regarding this clonotype: A read error is possible here, since a much larger clone lies one base away. This is likely a read error, given that the CDR3 carries no conserved phenylalanine or tryptophan at its end. The chain links TRBV6-2 or TRBV6-3 to TRBJ1-5; D may be TRBD1 (5 bases). V gave up 7 bases and J gave up 4 bases, with 14 bases separating them. The CDR3 is 14 amino acids. The germline V gene encodes CDR1 MNHEY and CDR2 SVGEGT. CDR3 nucleotides: TGTGCCAGCAATTCCAGGGACTGGAATCAGCCCCAGCATCTT. Translation: CASNSRDWNQPQHL.

This clonotype was seen only a few times. J is TRBJ2-1 and V is TRBV19; 7 nucleotides agree with TRBD1. Unmatched junction bases numbered 9, after V lost 9 bases and J lost 4 bases. The CDR3 runs to 14 residues. Germline V gives CDR1 LNHDA, CDR2 SQIVND (reference sequence). The CDR3, as DNA: TGTGCCAGCAATACAGGGGCCTCATACAATGAGCAGTTCTTC. Translating it yields CASNTGASYNEQFF.

The chain employs TRBV6-5 and TRBJ1-1; the D is unclear. This CDR3 comprises 12 residues. CDR1 and CDR2 (germline): MNHEY, SVGAGI. Trimming took off 4 bases at V and 3 bases at J, with 6 bases between the two ends. CDR3 protein: CASSSQYTEAFF. The DNA of the CDR3 is TGTGCCAGCAGTTCTCAGTACACTGAAGCTTTCTTT.

This clonotype was counted only a few times. The gene calls are TRBV4-1 and TRBJ1-1; D perhaps matches TRBD1 (5 bases). The CDR3 length is 15 residues. Between the trimmed V and J ends, which lost 1 base and 10 bases, there was a span of 19 bases. Germline CDR1 reads MGHRA; CDR2 reads YSYEKL. As DNA, the CDR3 is TGCGCCAGCAGCCAAGTTGGAGGGGTCGGGAGGGGAGCTTTCTTT. Its translation: CASSQVGGVGRGAFF.

Ten or more counts support this clonotype. One junction end does not reproduce the germline sequence, and a read error may be involved. The rearrangement links TRBV7-9 to TRBJ2-5, with no clear D. The CDR3 is made up of 11 amino acids. Germline V lookup: CDR1 SEHNR, CDR2 FQNEAQ (reference sequence). Here the CDR3 reads CASSLVETQYF. The DNA of the CDR3 is TGCGCCAGCAGCTTGGTGGAGACCCAGTACTTC.

By share, this clonotype counts as medium-sized (0.01 to 0.1%). The CDR3 region has the DNA TGTGCCAGCAGCACCGTCCAACAAGAGACCCAGTACTTC. It specifies CASSTVQQETQYF. This chain uses TRBV7-3 with TRBJ2-5; no firm D call. V was cut by 5 bases and J by 2 bases, with 9 bases left in between. The CDR3 is made up of 13 amino acids. CDR1 is SGHTA, CDR2 FQGTGA, per germline.

The V and J genes are TRBV9 and TRBJ2-2; 9 nucleotides match TRBD2. Trimming removed 4 bases from V and 3 bases from J; junction bases left unmatched: 13. From germline, CDR1 is SGDLS and CDR2 YYNGEE. This CDR3 is built from 18 residues. The CDR3 here is CASSPYSVGLAHTGELFF. The CDR3 DNA reads as TGTGCCAGCAGCCCCTATTCGGTAGGACTAGCGCACACCGGGGAGCTGTTTTTT.

In this sample, this clonotype turned up many times. The V gene is TRBV20-1, the J gene TRBJ2-5, with 12 nucleotides matching TRBD2. J lost 2 bases, V lost 5 bases, and 6 bases had no gene match. Germline V gene data show CDR1 as DFQATT and CDR2 as SNEGSKA (reference sequence). The CDR3 is made up of 15 amino acids. The CDR3 bases are TGCAGTGCTGTCAGGACTAGCGGGGATCAAGAGACCCAGTACTTC. This encodes CSAVRTSGDQETQYF.

This clonotype was observed many times. This chain uses TRBV7-6 with TRBJ2-3; D unresolved. The ends were cut back, 2 bases at V and 4 bases at J, with 7 bases in the middle. Germline V lookup: CDR1 SGHVS, CDR2 FNYEAQ. The CDR3 is 13 residues long. The CDR3, as DNA: TGTGCCAGCAGCTTATCCCCCTCAGATACGCAGTATTTT. Translating it yields CASSLSPSDTQYF.

This clonotype was detected ten times or more. The J gene is TRBJ1-1, the V gene TRBV19; no firm D call. The CDR3 spans 13 residues. CDR1 and CDR2 from the germline V gene are LNHDA and SQIVND (reference sequence). The V end lost 7 bases, the J end lost 0 bases, and 9 bases lay between the germline ends. The CDR3 DNA is TGTGCCAGTACTACCCTATTGAACACTGAAGCTTTCTTT. Its protein is CASTTLLNTEAFF.

This clonotype was seen ten or more times. This chain links TRBV25-1 with TRBJ1-2; possibly TRBD1 for D (6 bases). The CDR3 is 15 amino acids. The V gene's germline CDR1 is MGHDK and CDR2 SYGVNS. V was trimmed by 2 bases and J by 7 bases, leaving 17 bases between them. The CDR3 sequence: CASSEAKQGLGGYTF. The CDR3 nucleotides are TGTGCCAGCAGTGAAGCTAAACAGGGTTTGGGTGGCTACACCTTC.

This clonotype was seen ten or more times. The chain combines TRBV13 with TRBJ2-1; 13 positions agree with TRBD2. CDR1 and CDR2 from the germline V gene are PRHDT and FYEKMQ (reference sequence). Germline trimming cut 5 bases from V and 8 bases from J; bases unmatched to any gene: 9. The CDR3 contains 16 residues. The CDR3 nucleotides are TGTGCCAGCAGCACCCTCACTAGCGGGGGGGCCGATGAGCAGTTCTTC. Amino acid sequence: CASSTLTSGGADEQFF.

The sample holds a few counts of this clonotype. The rearrangement uses TRBV29-1 and TRBJ1-2, with 8 positions matching TRBD1. Trimming took 3 bases from V and 3 from J; bases not matched to a gene: 9. The CDR3 contains 15 residues. Germline loops: CDR1 SQVTM, CDR2 ANQGSEA. For the CDR3, the DNA is TGCAGCGTTGATGCGGAGCAGGGGGCCCACTATGGCTACACCTTC. This encodes CSVDAEQGAHYGYTF.

The V gene is TRBV15, the J gene TRBJ1-1; no clear D gene. Germline CDR1 and CDR2: LNHNV and YYDKDF (reference sequence). The CDR3 has 13 residues. Trimming left V 1 base short and J 4 bases short, with 7 bases between. The DNA for the CDR3 is TGTGCCACCAGCAGAGGAGAGATCACTGAAGCTTTCTTT. Translating gives CATSRGEITEAFF.

In its sample, this clonotype was seen many times. The rearrangement links TRBV7-6 to TRBJ1-1; TRBD1 matches 10 bases. Looked up from germline, CDR1 is SGHVS and CDR2 is FNYEAQ. V lost 6 bases to trimming and J lost 0 bases; unmatched junction nucleotides: 13. The CDR3 runs to 18 residues. The CDR3 DNA reads TGTGCCAGCAGTCAACCGACCGGGACAGGGGCCTTGAACACTGAAGCTTTCTTT. Protein: CASSQPTGTGALNTEAFF. Based on the CDR3 plus reference TRBV7-6 and TRBJ1-1, the full variable domain is GAGVSQSPRYKVTKRGQDVALRCDPISGHVSLYWYRQALGQGPEFLTYFNYEAQQDKSGLPNDRFSAERPEGSISTLTIQRTEQRDSAMYRCASSQPTGTGALNTEAFFGQGTRLTVV.

This clonotype occurred a few times. This rearrangement joins TRBV6-1 to TRBJ2-4; 10 bases are a match to TRBD2. CDR3 length: 17 residues. V shed 6 bases, J shed 6 bases, and the junction held 14 bases outside the gene matches. The germline CDR1 and CDR2 sequences are MNHNS and SASEGT. The CDR3 reads CASRAGGAGGPGNIQYF. In DNA, the CDR3 is TGTGCCAGCAGGGCTGGCGGAGCGGGGGGGCCGGGAAACATTCAGTACTTC.

The rearrangement joins TRBV15 to TRBJ1-4; tentatively, D is TRBD1 (5 bases). The ends were cut back, 10 bases at V and 1 base at J, with 10 bases in the middle. Germline-derived CDR1 and CDR2 are LNHNV and YYDKDF (reference sequence). This CDR3 has 13 amino acids. The CDR3 spells CAIPGGTNEKLFF. In DNA, the CDR3 is TGTGCCATTCCGGGGGGAACTAATGAAAAACTGTTTTTT.

This clonotype was counted once. Just one base apart from a much larger clone, this may be a read error. The V and J genes are TRBV3-1 and TRBJ2-3, with D perhaps assigned TRBD1 or TRBD2 (5 bases each). The V gene's germline CDR1 is LGHDT and CDR2 YNNKEL (reference sequence). The CDR3 runs 13 residues. This chain's CDR3 is CASSQAADGTRYF. CDR3 in DNA: TGTGCCAGCAGCCAAGCGGCGGATGGGACGCGGTATTTT.

The chain combines TRBV11-2 with TRBJ2-3, with 7 bases lining up with TRBD2. The V gene end was trimmed by 5 bases and the J gene end by 3 bases; junction bases not matched to a gene: 11. From germline, CDR1 is SGHAT and CDR2 FQNNGV. The CDR3 extends over 16 amino acids. The CDR3 coding sequence is TGTGCCAGCAGCCTCGACGGGGGGACGGGAACAGATACGCAGTATTTT. Translating it yields CASSLDGGTGTDTQYF.

Regarding this clonotype: At one boundary the junction diverges from the germline segment, which might be a read error. The gene calls are TRBV10-2 and TRBJ2-7; possibly TRBD1 for D (6 bases). The CDR3 runs 12 residues. CDR1 is WSHSY and CDR2 is SAAADI in the germline V gene. Here the CDR3 DNA reads TGCGACAGCAGCACAGGGCCCTACGAGCAGTACTTC. As protein: CDSSTGPYEQYF.

The chain is built from TRBV10-1 and TRBJ2-7, with D perhaps TRBD1 (6 bases). The CDR3 spans 14 residues. Germline V gene sequence: CDR1 WNHNN, CDR2 SYGVQD (reference sequence). V shed 3 bases and J shed 3 bases, with 12 bases lying between them. CDR3 residues: CASSDRDTDYEQYV. The CDR3 DNA reads TGCGCCAGCAGTGACCGGGACACGGACTACGAGCAGTACGTC.

V is TRBV25-1 and J is TRBJ2-1; D gene unclear. Germline V lookup: CDR1 MGHDK, CDR2 SYGVNS. The V gene lost 1 base and the J gene lost 2 bases, with 12 bases spanning the gap. This CDR3 is built from 16 residues. CDR3 in DNA: TGTGCCAGCAGTGAATGGACGGCGAGCCCCTACAATGAGCAGTTCTTC. It specifies CASSEWTASPYNEQFF.

This sequence joins TRBV7-8 and TRBJ2-7; 11 positions match TRBD1. CDR3 length equals 15 residues. With 4 bases clipped from V and 4 bases from J, the junction kept 6 bases outside the gene matches. Germline-derived CDR1 and CDR2 are SGHVS and FQNEAQ. Here the CDR3 DNA reads TGTGCCAGCAGCTCCTCCGGACAGGGGGCGTACGAGCAGTACTTC. It translates to CASSSSGQGAYEQYF.

The chain links TRBV2 to TRBJ1-2; perhaps TRBD1 as D (6 bases). CDR1 is SNHLY and CDR2 is FYNNEI in the germline V gene. The V end lost 2 bases, the J end lost 2 bases, and 12 bases lay between the germline ends. The CDR3 length is 15 residues. The CDR3 DNA follows: TGTGCCAGCAGTGAAAGGGGGGACATAAACTATGGCTACACCTTC. Translated, it gives CASSERGDINYGYTF.